A selection of T cell receptor beta chains follows, all from one sample in a study of blood T cell repertoires in COVID-19. Assay: immunoSEQ multiplex PCR; the TCRdb copy retains only in-frame clones and omits some. The sample includes around 60,000 clones, more than 75% of them seen just once. Source material: peripheral blood. These receptors were collected from a human donor in a cohort sampled during active COVID-19. CDR3s include the opening cysteine and the closing phenylalanine or tryptophan. A D gene is named only where the DNA matches it firmly. Clone sizes are given selectively: once, few, many, or a class where the clone is expanded.

>TRBJ1-5|TRBV3-1/TRBV3-2|-|-
TGTGCCAGCAGCCAAGATACTCGGCAGGCCAATCAGCCCCAGCATTTT
CASSQDTRQANQPQHF
>TRBJ2-7|TRBV12-5|TRBD1|-
TGTGCTAGTGGTTTGGGGGGAGACAGGGGAGTTAAGCAGTACTTC
CASGLGGDRGVKQYF
>TRBJ1-1|TRBV9|-|-
TGTGCCAGCAGCCCGCGGACTGTGAACACTGAAGCTTTCTTT
CASSPRTVNTEAFF
>TRBJ1-5|TRBV15|TRBD1|-
TGTGCCACCAGCAGAGCCGGGACAGCAAGCTTGGGCAATCAGCCCCAGCATTTT
CATSRAGTASLGNQPQHF
>TRBJ1-2|TRBV28|-|-
TGTGCCAGCAGCGGTGGCTATGGCTACACCTTC
CASSGGYGYTF
>TRBJ1-1|TRBV18|-|-
TGTGCCAGCTCACCTTCGGCTGGGGGGAGCACTGAAGCTTTCTTT
CASSPSAGGSTEAFF
>TRBJ1-2|TRBV5-4|-|-
TGTGCCAGCAGCGACTCCTCAGCGGAAGGCTACACCTTC
CASSDSSAEGYTF
>TRBJ2-7|TRBV6-6|-|-
TGTGCCAGCAGTTATCTACAGGTTGACGAGCAGTACTTC
CASSYLQVDEQYF
>TRBJ2-5|TRBV5-1|-|-
TGCGCCAGCAGCTTGGGGGACTCAGAGACCCAGTACTTC
CASSLGDSETQYF
>TRBJ2-7|TRBV7-2|-|-
TGTGCCAGCAGCTCGGACACCTACTACTACGAGCAGTACTTC
CASSSDTYYYEQYF
>TRBJ1-5|TRBV19|-|-
TGTGCCTCCGAAGGACAGATCAATCAGCCCCAGCATTTT
CASEGQINQPQHF
>TRBJ2-7|TRBV28|TRBD2|-
TGTGCCAGCAGCTCGCTAGCGGGAGGGGCCACCTCCTACGAGCAGTACTTC
CASSSLAGGATSYEQYF
>TRBJ1-4|TRBV27|-|large
TGTGCCAGCAGTCCCATGCGGCGGAGTTTAAATGAAAAACTGTTTTTT
CASSPMRRSLNEKLFF
>TRBJ1-2|TRBV7-9|-|-
TGTGCCAGCAGCCAAGCCCCAGGACAGAGGGATGGCTACACCTTC
CASSQAPGQRDGYTF
>TRBJ1-5|TRBV6-5|TRBD1|few
TGTGCCAGCAGTTTCGACAGGGGGCAGCCCCAGCATTTT
CASSFDRGQPQHF
>TRBJ2-5|TRBV11-3|-|-
TGTGCCAGCAAAGGCCAGGGGGGCCAAGAGACCCAGTACTTC
CASKGQGGQETQYF
>TRBJ1-1|TRBV18|-|-
TGTGCCAGCTCACCACCGGCAGGGGAAGCTTTCTTT
CASSPPAGEAFF
>TRBJ2-7|TRBV27|TRBD2|-
TGTGCCAGCAGTCCCTCCTTAGCGGGCCGGGCCGAGCAGTACTTC
CASSPSLAGRAEQYF
>TRBJ1-5|TRBV5-1|TRBD1|-
TGCGCCAGCAGTCCGAGAGGGGGCAGTCAGCCCCAGCATTTT
CASSPRGGSQPQHF
>TRBJ2-3|TRBV7-2|TRBD2|-
TGTGCCAGCAGCACCATGGGACTAGCGGGAACCACAGATACGCAGTATTTT
CASSTMGLAGTTDTQYF
>TRBJ1-2|TRBV24-1|TRBD1|few
TGTGCCACCAGTGATCCCAGGGGGCGAAAAGGCTACACCTTC
CATSDPRGRKGYTF
>TRBJ2-7|TRBV4-1|TRBD2|-
TGCGCCAGCAGCCACCAGGGACTAGCGATTACCTACGAGCAGTACTTC
CASSHQGLAITYEQYF
>TRBJ2-5|TRBV28|TRBD2|-
TGTGCCAGCAGTTCCCTCCTCACCCGGGAGGGGAAAGAGACCCAGTACTTC
CASSSLLTREGKETQYF
>TRBJ2-5|TRBV18|-|once
TGTGCCAGCTCACGGCGGGGGCCAGGACGCCAAGAGACCCAGTACTTC
CASSRRGPGRQETQYF
>TRBJ2-1|TRBV5-1|-|-
TGCGCCAGCAGCCGACAGGCGAGCTCCTACAATGAGCAGTTCTTC
CASSRQASSYNEQFF
>TRBJ1-2|TRBV29-1|-|few
TGCAGCGTTGTGGCACCTAACTATGGCTACACCTTC
CSVVAPNYGYTF
>TRBJ1-4|TRBV11-3|TRBD1|-
TGTGCCAGCAGCTTAAACCGAGGGGGCGGGGAAAAACTGTTTTTT
CASSLNRGGGEKLFF
>TRBJ2-1|TRBV5-1|-|-
TGCGCCAGCAGCTTGGGAGACGGGATCTACAATGAGCAGTTCTTC
CASSLGDGIYNEQFF
>TRBJ2-2|TRBV29-1|-|once
TGCAGCGTTGGGGGGCGCGGGACCGGGGAGCTGTTTTTT
CSVGGRGTGELFF
>TRBJ2-2|TRBV19|TRBD2|-
TGTGCCAGTAAGGTCACGACTAGCGGGCTTGCGAACACCGGGGAGCTGTTTTTT
CASKVTTSGLANTGELFF
>TRBJ2-7|TRBV5-4|TRBD2|-
TGTGCCAGCAGCTTGGGAGCGGGAGGGCCCAACGAGCAGTACTTC
CASSLGAGGPNEQYF
>TRBJ2-3|TRBV5-1|TRBD1|-
TGCGCCAGCAAACTCCAGGGGGCAGATACGCAGTATTTT
CASKLQGADTQYF
>TRBJ1-2|TRBV27|-|-
TGTGCCAGCAGTTTTTCCGGGAACTATGGCTACACCTTC
CASSFSGNYGYTF
>TRBJ2-7|TRBV5-1|-|few
TGCGCCAGCAGCGCAATGACAGAAGACGAGCAGTACTTC
CASSAMTEDEQYF
>TRBJ1-5|TRBV18|-|-
TGTGCCAGCTCACCCGACCGGGATCAGCCCCAGCATTTT
CASSPDRDQPQHF
>TRBJ2-1|TRBV28|-|-
TGTGCCAGCAGTGCACCGGGAAGCTCCTACAATGAGCAGTTCTTC
CASSAPGSSYNEQFF
>TRBJ2-6|TRBV11-2|-|-
TGTGCCAGCAGCTTAGTCAGGGGGGCTGGGGCCAACGTCCTGACTTTC
CASSLVRGAGANVLTF
>TRBJ2-3|TRBV9|TRBD1|-
TGTGCCAGCAGCGTAGAAGGGACAGGCACAGATACGCAGTATTTT
CASSVEGTGTDTQYF
>TRBJ2-6|TRBV15|-|-
TGTGCCACCAGCAGAGCGGGCTCTGGGGCCAACGTCCTGACTTTC
CATSRAGSGANVLTF
>TRBJ2-1|TRBV5-1|-|-
TGCGCCAGCAGCTTGGTTTCAGGGGTCAATGAGCAGTTCTTC
CASSLVSGVNEQFF
>TRBJ2-1|TRBV7-9|-|-
TGTGCCAGCAGCTTAGCGCGCGAGCGATCTTGGCGGAATGAGCAGTTCTTC
CASSLARERSWRNEQFF
>TRBJ2-3|TRBV3-1/TRBV3-2|TRBD2|-
TGTGCCAGCAGCCACGAGACTAGCGGGTTAACTGTAGATACGCAGTATTTT
CASSHETSGLTVDTQYF
>TRBJ1-5|TRBV6-4|-|-
TGTGCCAGGGGGGGGCCCCAGCATTTT
CARGGPQHF
>TRBJ1-1|TRBV6-1|-|-
TGTGCCAGCAGTGAACGGGGGGATGACACTGAAGCTTTCTTT
CASSERGDDTEAFF
>TRBJ1-1|TRBV10-3|-|-
TGTGCCATCAGTTCTCCAGACAGATCTGGCTCGGAAGCTTTCTTT
CAISSPDRSGSEAFF
>TRBJ2-2|TRBV7-3|-|-
TGTGCCAGCAGCTTAACCAGGTTGACCGGGGAGCTGTTTTTT
CASSLTRLTGELFF
>TRBJ2-2|TRBV4-1|TRBD1|few
TGCGCCAGCAGCCAAGAGGGACAGGGTGACGGGGAGCTGTTTTTT
CASSQEGQGDGELFF
>TRBJ1-1|TRBV12-3/TRBV12-4|TRBD1|-
TGTGCCAGCAGTGACAGGGTTGGTTCAGCTTTCTTT
CASSDRVGSAFF
>TRBJ2-2|TRBV9|TRBD2|few
TGTGCCAGCAGCGCCCCCCCCACGGGAGGGACCGGGGAGCTGTTTTTT
CASSAPPTGGTGELFF
>TRBJ2-7|TRBV7-2|TRBD2|once
TGTGCCAGCAGCTTACAGGCGGGAGGAAGCTCCTACGAGCAGTACTTC
CASSLQAGGSSYEQYF
>TRBJ2-1|TRBV6-5|TRBD1|-
TGTGCCAGCAGGACAGGGTTCGGGAATGAGCAGTTCTTC
CASRTGFGNEQFF
>TRBJ2-7|TRBV21-1|-|-
TGTGCCAGCTTCCGTAGCGGGAGGACCCCTGGCGAGCAGTACTTC
CASFRSGRTPGEQYF
>TRBJ1-1|TRBV10-2|-|-
TGCGCCAGCAGCAGCCTAGGCACTGAAGCTTTCTTT
CASSSLGTEAFF
>TRBJ1-2|TRBV27|-|once
TGTGCCAGCAGTTTATACAGTAACTATGGCTACACCTTC
CASSLYSNYGYTF